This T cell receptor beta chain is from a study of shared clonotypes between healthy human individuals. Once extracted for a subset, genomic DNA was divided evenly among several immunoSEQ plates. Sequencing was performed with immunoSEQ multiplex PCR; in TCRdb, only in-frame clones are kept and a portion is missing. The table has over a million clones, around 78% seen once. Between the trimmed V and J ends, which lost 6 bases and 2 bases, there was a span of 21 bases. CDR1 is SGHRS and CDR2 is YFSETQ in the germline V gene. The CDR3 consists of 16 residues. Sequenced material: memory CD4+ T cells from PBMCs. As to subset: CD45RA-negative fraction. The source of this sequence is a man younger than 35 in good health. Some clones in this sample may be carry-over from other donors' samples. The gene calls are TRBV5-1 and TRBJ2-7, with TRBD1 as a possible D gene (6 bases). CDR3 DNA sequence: TGCGCCAGCAAAAAAATCCCAGGGGCGTCCGCCTACGAGCAGTACTTC. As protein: CASKKIPGASAYEQYF.